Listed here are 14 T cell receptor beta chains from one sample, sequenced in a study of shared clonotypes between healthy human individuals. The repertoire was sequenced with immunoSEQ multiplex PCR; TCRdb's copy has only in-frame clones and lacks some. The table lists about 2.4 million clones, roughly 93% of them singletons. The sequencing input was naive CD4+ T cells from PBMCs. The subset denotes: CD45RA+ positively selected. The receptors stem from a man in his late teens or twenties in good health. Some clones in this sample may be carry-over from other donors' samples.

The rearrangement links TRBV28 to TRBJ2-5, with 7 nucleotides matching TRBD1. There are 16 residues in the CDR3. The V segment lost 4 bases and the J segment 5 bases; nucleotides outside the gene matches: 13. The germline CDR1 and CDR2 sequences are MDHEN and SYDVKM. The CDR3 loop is CASSYKSGTVKETQYF. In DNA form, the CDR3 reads TGTGCCAGCAGTTACAAGTCCGGGACAGTCAAGGAGACCCAGTACTTC.

In nucleotides, the CDR3 is TGTGCCAGCTCACCTTCCCTAGCGGGAGCCGAGACCCAGTACTTC. This codes for CASSPSLAGAETQYF. The chain has TRBV18 and TRBJ2-5; 10 nucleotides line up with TRBD2. Germline trimming cut 3 bases from V and 5 bases from J; bases unmatched to any gene: 6. Germline values: CDR1 KGHSH, CDR2 LQKENI. CDR3 length equals 15 residues.

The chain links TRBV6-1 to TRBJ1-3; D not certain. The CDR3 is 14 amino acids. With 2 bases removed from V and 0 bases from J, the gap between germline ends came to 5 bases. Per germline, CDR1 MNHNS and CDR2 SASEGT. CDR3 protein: CASSEFVSGNTIYF. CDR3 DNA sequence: TGTGCCAGCAGTGAATTTGTCTCTGGAAACACCATATATTTT.

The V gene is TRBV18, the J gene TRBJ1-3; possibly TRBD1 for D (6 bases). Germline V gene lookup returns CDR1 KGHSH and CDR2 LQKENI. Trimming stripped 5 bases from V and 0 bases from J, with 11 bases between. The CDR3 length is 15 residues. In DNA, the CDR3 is TGTGCCAGCTCAGGAGGGGGGAGCTCTGGAAACACCATATATTTT. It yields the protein CASSGGGSSGNTIYF.

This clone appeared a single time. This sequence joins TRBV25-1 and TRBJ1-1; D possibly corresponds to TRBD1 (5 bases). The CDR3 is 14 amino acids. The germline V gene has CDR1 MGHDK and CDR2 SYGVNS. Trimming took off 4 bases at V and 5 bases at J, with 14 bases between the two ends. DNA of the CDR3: TGTGCCAGCAGTGGGGGGAAAGGACGGACTGAAGCTTTCTTT. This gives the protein CASSGGKGRTEAFF. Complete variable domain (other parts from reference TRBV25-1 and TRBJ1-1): EADIYQTPRYLVIGTGKKITLECSQTMGHDKMYWYQQDPGMELHLIHYSYGVNSTEKGDLSSESTVSRIRTEHFPLTLESARPSHTSQYLCASSGGKGRTEAFFGQGTRLTVV.

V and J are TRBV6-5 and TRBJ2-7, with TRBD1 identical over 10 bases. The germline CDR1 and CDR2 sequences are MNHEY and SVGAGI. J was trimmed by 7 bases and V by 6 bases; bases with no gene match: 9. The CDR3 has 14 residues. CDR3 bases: TGTGCCAGCAGAACCGGGACAGGGGCCAGTGAGCAGTACTTC. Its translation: CASRTGTGASEQYF.

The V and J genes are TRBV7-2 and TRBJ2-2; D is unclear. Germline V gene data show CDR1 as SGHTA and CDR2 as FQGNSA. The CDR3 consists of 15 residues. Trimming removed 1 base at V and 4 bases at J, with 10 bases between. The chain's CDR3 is CASSLVARSTGELFF. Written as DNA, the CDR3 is TGTGCCAGCAGCTTAGTAGCTAGGAGCACCGGGGAGCTGTTTTTT.

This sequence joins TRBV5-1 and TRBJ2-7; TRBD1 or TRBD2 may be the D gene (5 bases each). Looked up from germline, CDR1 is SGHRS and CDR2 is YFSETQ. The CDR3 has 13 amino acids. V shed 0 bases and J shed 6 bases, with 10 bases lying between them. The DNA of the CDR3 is TGCGCCAGCAGCTTGGTCAGGGACGGCGAGCAGTACTTC. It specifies CASSLVRDGEQYF.

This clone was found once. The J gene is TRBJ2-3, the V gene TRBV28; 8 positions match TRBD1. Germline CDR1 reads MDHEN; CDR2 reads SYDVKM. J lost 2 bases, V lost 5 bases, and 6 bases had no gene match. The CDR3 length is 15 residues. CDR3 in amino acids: CASSATGVFTDTQYF. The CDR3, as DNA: TGTGCCAGCAGTGCGACAGGGGTCTTCACAGATACGCAGTATTTT.

CDR3 coding DNA: TGTGCTAGTGGTGGAGAGGACAGAACCACCGGGGAGCTGTTTTTT. It specifies CASGGEDRTTGELFF. The chain carries TRBV12-5 and TRBJ2-2; D is perhaps TRBD1 (6 bases). This CDR3 contains 15 residues. Trimming shortened V by 5 bases and J by 4 bases, and 14 bases separated the two germline ends. CDR1 and CDR2 from the germline V gene are LGHNT and FRNRAP. Full variable domain (outside the CDR3, taken from reference TRBV12-5 and TRBJ2-2): DARVTQTPRHKVTEMGQEVTMRCQPILGHNTVFWYRQTMMQGLELLAYFRNRAPLDDSGMPKDRFSAEMPDATLATLKIQPSEPRDSAVYFCASGGEDRTTGELFFGEGSRLTVL.

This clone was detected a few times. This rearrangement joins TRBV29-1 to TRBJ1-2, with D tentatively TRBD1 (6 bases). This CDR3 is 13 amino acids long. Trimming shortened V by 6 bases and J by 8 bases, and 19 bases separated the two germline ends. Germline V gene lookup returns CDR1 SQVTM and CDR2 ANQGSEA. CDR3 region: CSVDRFPLGGYTF. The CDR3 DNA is TGCAGCGTCGACAGGTTCCCCCTGGGGGGCTACACCTTC.

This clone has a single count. Here the CDR3 reads CASGLVPGQSFYGYTF. Written as DNA, the CDR3 is TGTGCTAGTGGTTTGGTACCGGGACAGAGCTTTTATGGCTACACCTTC. The V gene is TRBV12-5, the J gene TRBJ1-2; TRBD1 matches 7 bases. The CDR3 spans 16 residues. Germline CDR1 and CDR2: LGHNT and FRNRAP. Trimming took 0 bases from V and 5 from J; bases not matched to a gene: 9.

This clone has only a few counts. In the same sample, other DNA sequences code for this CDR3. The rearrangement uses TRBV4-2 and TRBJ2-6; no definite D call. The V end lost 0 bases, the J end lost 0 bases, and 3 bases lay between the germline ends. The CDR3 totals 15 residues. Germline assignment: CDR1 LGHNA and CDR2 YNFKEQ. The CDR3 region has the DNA TGTGCCAGCAGCCAAGATCTCTCTGGGGCCAACGTCCTGACTTTC. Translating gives CASSQDLSGANVLTF.

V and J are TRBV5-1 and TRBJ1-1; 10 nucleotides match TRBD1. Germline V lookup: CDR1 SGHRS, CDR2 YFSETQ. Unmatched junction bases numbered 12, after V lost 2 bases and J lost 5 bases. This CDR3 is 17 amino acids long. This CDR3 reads CASSFWGQGKLVTEAFF. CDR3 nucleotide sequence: TGCGCCAGCAGCTTTTGGGGACAGGGGAAATTGGTTACTGAAGCTTTCTTT.